These 10 T cell receptor beta chains came from one sample sequenced in a study of T cell responses to AZD1222 COVID-19 vaccine. TCRdb keeps only in-frame clones here, not all; method: immunoSEQ multiplex PCR. Of some 170,000 clones listed, around nine tenths were seen once; the top ten hold 2% to 3%. The source material was peripheral blood, sampled on day 0 of AZD1222 vaccination. The receptor source for this set is an adult in good health.

V usage is TRBV2 and J usage is TRBJ2-3, with 10 bases lining up with TRBD2. Germline V gene sequence: CDR1 SNHLY, CDR2 FYNNEI. There are 15 residues in the CDR3. V gave up 6 bases and J gave up 4 bases; unmatched junction bases: 7. In DNA form, the CDR3 reads TGTGCCAGCAGCTTCGGGGGACTAGCGTCAGATACGCAGTATTTT. Translating gives CASSFGGLASDTQYF.

This clone was seen just once. V gene TRBV7-6 combines with J gene TRBJ2-4, with D perhaps TRBD2 (5 bases). V was clipped by 0 bases and J by 12 bases, with 12 bases between them. CDR1 is SGHVS and CDR2 is FNYEAQ in the germline V gene. The CDR3 is 13 residues long. CDR3 sequence: CASSLALEEAQYF. The CDR3 DNA reads TGTGCCAGCAGCTTAGCCCTGGAGGAAGCTCAGTACTTC.

The chain has TRBV5-6 and TRBJ1-5; 9 bases are shared with TRBD1. The CDR3 is 15 amino acids. Looked up from germline, CDR1 is SGHDT and CDR2 is YYEEEE. With 4 bases clipped from V and 3 bases from J, the junction kept 5 bases outside the gene matches. The CDR3: CASSAGTGSNQPQHF. The DNA of the CDR3 is TGTGCCAGCAGCGCCGGGACAGGGTCCAATCAGCCCCAGCATTTT.

This chain connects TRBV19 to TRBJ2-2; D is possibly TRBD1 (6 bases). Deletions cut 4 bases from V and 6 bases from J, with 15 bases between. Germline CDR1 LNHDA, CDR2 SQIVND (reference sequence). The CDR3 runs to 15 residues. DNA of the CDR3: TGTGCCAGTAGTACTTGGGACATCAGCGCCGGGGAGCTGTTTTTT. Protein sequence: CASSTWDISAGELFF. Combining the CDR3 with reference TRBV19 and TRBJ2-2 gives the whole variable domain DGGITQSPKYLFRKEGQNVTLSCEQNLNHDAMYWYRQDPGQGLRLIYYSQIVNDFQKGDIAEGYSVSREKKESFPLTVTSAQKNPTAFYLCASSTWDISAGELFFGEGSRLTVL.

This clone appeared a single time. The chain links TRBV24-1 to TRBJ1-5, with a possible D match to TRBD1 (6 bases). V was pared by 7 bases and J by 5 bases, with 17 bases between. Per the germline V gene, CDR1 is KGHDR and CDR2 is SFDVKD. This CDR3 has 15 amino acids. The CDR3 protein is CATSSGTLDYQPQHF. As DNA, the CDR3 is TGTGCCACCAGCTCCGGGACACTTGATTATCAGCCCCAGCATTTT.

The chain uses TRBV11-2 and TRBJ1-2; possible D gene TRBD1, 6 bases. CDR3 length: 14 residues. Per the germline V gene, CDR1 is SGHAT and CDR2 is FQNNGV. V was pared by 2 bases and J by 6 bases, with 13 bases between. The CDR3 DNA reads TGTGCCAGCAGCTTATGGGCAGGGGAAGATGGCTACACCTTC. It codes for CASSLWAGEDGYTF. The entire variable domain, with the rest obtained from reference TRBV11-2 and TRBJ1-2, is as follows: EAGVAQSPRYKIIEKRQSVAFWCNPISGHATLYWYQQILGQGPKLLIQFQNNGVVDDSQLPKDRFSAERLKGVDSTLKIQPAKLEDSAVYLCASSLWAGEDGYTFGSGTRLTVV.

The V and J genes are TRBV3-1 (or the pseudogene TRBV3-2) and TRBJ1-1, with TRBD1 matching over 7 bases. The germline V gene has CDR1 LGHDT and CDR2 YNNKEL (reference sequence). This CDR3 contains 13 residues. Trimming at V came to 4 bases and at J to 7 bases, leaving 6 bases not matched to a gene. CDR3 amino acids: CASSRDRESEAFF. CDR3 sequence (DNA): TGTGCCAGCAGCCGAGACAGGGAAAGTGAAGCTTTCTTT.

This clone occurred once. This chain joins TRBV9 and TRBJ2-1; TRBD2 might be the D (6 bases). This CDR3 has 15 residues. Trimming removed 2 bases at V and 3 bases at J, with 12 bases between. Looked up from germline, CDR1 is SGDLS and CDR2 is YYNGEE. The CDR3 coding sequence is TGTGCCAGCAGCGTGGATAGCGGCCTCTACAATGAGCAGTTCTTC. It yields the protein CASSVDSGLYNEQFF.

V gene TRBV5-1 combines with J gene TRBJ2-1; 9 bases are a match to TRBD2. This CDR3 has 16 amino acids. Trimming removed 0 bases from V and 4 bases from J; junction bases left unmatched: 5. Germline values: CDR1 SGHRS, CDR2 YFSETQ. CDR3 DNA: TGCGCCAGCAGCTTGGCCTGGCTAGCGGGATACAATGAGCAGTTCTTC. Its translation is CASSLAWLAGYNEQFF.

The V and J genes are TRBV15 and TRBJ1-1, with a possible D match to TRBD1 (5 bases). From germline, CDR1 is LNHNV and CDR2 YYDKDF (reference sequence). This CDR3 has 18 residues. Trimming removed 3 bases at V and 7 bases at J, with 27 bases between. CDR3 sequence (DNA): TGTGCCACCAGCAGTTGGCCCGGACGAGCTAAATCGGGGGATGAAGCTTTCTTT. Translation: CATSSWPGRAKSGDEAFF.